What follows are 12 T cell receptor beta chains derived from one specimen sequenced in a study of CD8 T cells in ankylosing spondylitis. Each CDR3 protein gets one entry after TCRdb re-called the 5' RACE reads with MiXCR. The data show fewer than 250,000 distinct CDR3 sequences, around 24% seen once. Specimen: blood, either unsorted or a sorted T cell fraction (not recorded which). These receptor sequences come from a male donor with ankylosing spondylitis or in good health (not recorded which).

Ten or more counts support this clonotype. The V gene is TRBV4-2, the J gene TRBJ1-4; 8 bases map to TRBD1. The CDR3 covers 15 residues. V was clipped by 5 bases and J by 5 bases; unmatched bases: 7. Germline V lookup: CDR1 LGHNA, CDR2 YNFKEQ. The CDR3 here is CASSVPGQENEKLFF. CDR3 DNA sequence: TGTGCCAGCAGCGTTCCGGGACAGGAAAATGAAAAACTGTTTTTT.

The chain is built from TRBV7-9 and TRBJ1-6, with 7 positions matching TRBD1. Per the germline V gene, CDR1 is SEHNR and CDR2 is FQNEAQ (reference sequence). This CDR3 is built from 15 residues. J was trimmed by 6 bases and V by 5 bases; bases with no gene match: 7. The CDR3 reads CASSKPGQLNSPLHF. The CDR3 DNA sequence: TGTGCCAGCAGCAAACCGGGACAGCTTAATTCACCCCTCCACTTT.

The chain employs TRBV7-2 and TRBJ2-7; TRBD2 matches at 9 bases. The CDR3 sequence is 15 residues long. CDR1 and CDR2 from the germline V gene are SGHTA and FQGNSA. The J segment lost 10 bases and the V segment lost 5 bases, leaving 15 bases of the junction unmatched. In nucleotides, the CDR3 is TGTGCCAGCAGCACTCGGACTAGCGCTTCAGCAGAACAGTACTTC. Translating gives CASSTRTSASAEQYF.

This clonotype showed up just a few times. The CDR3 region is CSASGTGYEQYF. CDR3 in DNA: TGCAGTGCTAGCGGGACAGGCTACGAGCAGTACTTC. The gene calls are TRBV20-1 and TRBJ2-7; 8 positions match TRBD1. V trimming: 3 bases; J trimming: 3 bases; junction bases outside the gene matches: 1. The length of the CDR3 is 12 residues. Germline-derived CDR1 and CDR2 are DFQATT and SNEGSKA (reference sequence).

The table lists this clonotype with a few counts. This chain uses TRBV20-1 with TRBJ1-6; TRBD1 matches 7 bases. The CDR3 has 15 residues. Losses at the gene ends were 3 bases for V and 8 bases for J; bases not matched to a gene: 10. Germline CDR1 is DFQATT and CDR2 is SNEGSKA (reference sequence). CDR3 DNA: TGCAGTGCTAGCACGGACAGGAAAGTTGATTCACCCCTCCACTTT. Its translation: CSASTDRKVDSPLHF.

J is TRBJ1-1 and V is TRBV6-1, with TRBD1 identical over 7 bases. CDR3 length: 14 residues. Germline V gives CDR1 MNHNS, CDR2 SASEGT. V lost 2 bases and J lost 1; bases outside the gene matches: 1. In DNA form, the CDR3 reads TGTGCCAGCAGTGAAAGGGGGCAGAACACTGAAGCTTTCTTT. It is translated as CASSERGQNTEAFF.

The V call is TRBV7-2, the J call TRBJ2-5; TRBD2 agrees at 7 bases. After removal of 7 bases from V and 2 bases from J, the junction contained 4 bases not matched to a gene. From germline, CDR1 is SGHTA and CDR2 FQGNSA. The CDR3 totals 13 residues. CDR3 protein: CASTWRGQETQYF. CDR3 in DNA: TGTGCCAGCACGTGGCGGGGGCAAGAGACCCAGTACTTC.

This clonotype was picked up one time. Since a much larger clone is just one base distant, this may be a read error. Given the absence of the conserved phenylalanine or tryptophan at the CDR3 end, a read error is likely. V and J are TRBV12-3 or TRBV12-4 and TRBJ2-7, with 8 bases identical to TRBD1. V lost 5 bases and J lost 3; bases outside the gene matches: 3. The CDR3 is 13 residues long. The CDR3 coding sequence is TGTGCCAGCAGTAGGACAGGGCTCTACGAGCAGTACTCC. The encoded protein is CASSRTGLYEQYS.

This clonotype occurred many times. CDR3 region: CSAREEGRGNQPQHF. The CDR3 DNA reads as TGCAGTGCTAGAGAAGAAGGGAGAGGAAATCAGCCCCAGCATTTT. J is TRBJ1-5 and V is TRBV20-1; D not resolved. This CDR3 contains 15 residues. V lost 0 bases, J lost 4 bases, and 13 bases lay in between. The germline CDR1 and CDR2 sequences are DFQATT and SNEGSKA (reference sequence).

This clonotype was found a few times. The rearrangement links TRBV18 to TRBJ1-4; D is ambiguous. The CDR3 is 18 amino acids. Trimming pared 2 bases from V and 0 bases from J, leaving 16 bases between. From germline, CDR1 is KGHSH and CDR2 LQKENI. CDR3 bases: TGTGCCAGCTCACCAATTCCCTCGAGCCCATCAACTAATGAAAAACTGTTTTTT. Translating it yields CASSPIPSSPSTNEKLFF.

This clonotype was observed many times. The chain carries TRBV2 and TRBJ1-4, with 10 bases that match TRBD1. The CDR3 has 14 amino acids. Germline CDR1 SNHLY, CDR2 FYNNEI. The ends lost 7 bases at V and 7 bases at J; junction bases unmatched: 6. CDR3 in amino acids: CASKGTGVLEKLFF. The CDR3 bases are TGTGCCAGCAAGGGGACAGGGGTGCTTGAAAAACTGTTTTTT.

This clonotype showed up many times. Written as DNA, the CDR3 is TGCGCCAGCAGCCCCGACACCATGAACACTGAAGCTTTCTTT. It codes for CASSPDTMNTEAFF. The chain couples TRBV5-1 to TRBJ1-1; the D is unclear. V shed 4 bases and J shed 0 bases, with 10 bases lying between them. Germline loops: CDR1 SGHRS, CDR2 YFSETQ. This CDR3 has 14 amino acids.